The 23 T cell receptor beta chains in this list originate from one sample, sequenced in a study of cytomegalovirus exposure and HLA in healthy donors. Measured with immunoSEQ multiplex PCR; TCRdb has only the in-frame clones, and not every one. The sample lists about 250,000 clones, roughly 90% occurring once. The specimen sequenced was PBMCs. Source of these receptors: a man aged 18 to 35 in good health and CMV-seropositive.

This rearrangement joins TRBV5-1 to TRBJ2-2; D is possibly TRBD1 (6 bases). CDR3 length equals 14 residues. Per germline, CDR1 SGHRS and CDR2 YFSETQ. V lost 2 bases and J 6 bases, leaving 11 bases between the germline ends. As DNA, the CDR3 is TGCGCCAGCAGCTTAAGCACAGGGTCCGGGGAGCTGTTTTTT. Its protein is CASSLSTGSGELFF.

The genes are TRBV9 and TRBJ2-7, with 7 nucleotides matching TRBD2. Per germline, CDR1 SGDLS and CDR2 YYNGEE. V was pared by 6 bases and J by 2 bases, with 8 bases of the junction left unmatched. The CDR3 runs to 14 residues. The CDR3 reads CASNYIGRTYEQYF. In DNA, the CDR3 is TGTGCCAGCAACTACATCGGGAGGACCTACGAGCAGTACTTC.

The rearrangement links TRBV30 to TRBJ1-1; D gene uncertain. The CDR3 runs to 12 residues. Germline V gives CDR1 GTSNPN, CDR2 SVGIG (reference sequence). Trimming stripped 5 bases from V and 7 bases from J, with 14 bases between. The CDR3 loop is CAWGDPSFEAFF. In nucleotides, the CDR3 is TGTGCCTGGGGAGACCCCTCATTTGAAGCTTTCTTT.

CDR3 nucleotide sequence: TGCGCCAGCAGTGAGTCACGGGCCGATCAGCCCCAGCATTTT. Translated, it gives CASSESRADQPQHF. The rearrangement joins TRBV10-1 to TRBJ1-5; the D is unclear. Germline-derived CDR1 and CDR2 are WNHNN and SYGVQD (reference sequence). V lost 0 bases to trimming and J lost 5 bases, with 8 bases between them. The CDR3 sequence is 14 residues long.

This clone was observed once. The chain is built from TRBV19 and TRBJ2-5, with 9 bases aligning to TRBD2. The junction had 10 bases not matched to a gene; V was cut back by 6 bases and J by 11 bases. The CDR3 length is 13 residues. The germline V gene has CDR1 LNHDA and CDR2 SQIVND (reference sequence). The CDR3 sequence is CASRGTSKSGQYF. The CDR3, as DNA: TGTGCCAGTAGAGGGACTAGCAAGTCGGGGCAGTACTTC.

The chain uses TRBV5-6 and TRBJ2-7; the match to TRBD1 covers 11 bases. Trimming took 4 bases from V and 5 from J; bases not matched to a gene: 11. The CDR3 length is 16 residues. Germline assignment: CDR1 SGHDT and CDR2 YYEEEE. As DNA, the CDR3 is TGTGCCAGCAGCCCGTACCCCGGGACAGGGGGGAACGAGCAGTACTTC. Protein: CASSPYPGTGGNEQYF.

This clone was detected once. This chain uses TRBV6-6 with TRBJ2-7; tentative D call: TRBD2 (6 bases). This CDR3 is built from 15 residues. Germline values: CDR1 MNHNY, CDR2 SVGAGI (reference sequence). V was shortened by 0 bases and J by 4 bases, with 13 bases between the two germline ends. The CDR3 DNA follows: TGTGCCAGCAGTTACTCCACCGGGAGTCCTTACGAGCAGTACTTC. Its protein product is CASSYSTGSPYEQYF.

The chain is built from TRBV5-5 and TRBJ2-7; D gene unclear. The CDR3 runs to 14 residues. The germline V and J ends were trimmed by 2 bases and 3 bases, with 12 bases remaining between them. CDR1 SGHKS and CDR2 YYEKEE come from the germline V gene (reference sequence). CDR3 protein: CASSFQGLGYEQYF. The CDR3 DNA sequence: TGTGCCAGCAGCTTTCAAGGTCTTGGCTACGAGCAGTACTTC.

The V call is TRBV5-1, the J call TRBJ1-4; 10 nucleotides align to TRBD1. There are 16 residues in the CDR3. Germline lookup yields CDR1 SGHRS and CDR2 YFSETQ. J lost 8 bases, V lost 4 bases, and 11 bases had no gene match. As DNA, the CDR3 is TGCGCCAGCAGCCCCACGGGGGGACAGGGGATAGAAAAACTGTTTTTT. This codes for CASSPTGGQGIEKLFF.

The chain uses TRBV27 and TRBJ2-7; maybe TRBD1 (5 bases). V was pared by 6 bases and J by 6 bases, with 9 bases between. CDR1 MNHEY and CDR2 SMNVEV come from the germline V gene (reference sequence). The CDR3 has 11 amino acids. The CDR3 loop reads CASSDRFEQYF. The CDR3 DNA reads TGTGCCAGCAGCGACAGATTCGAGCAGTACTTC.

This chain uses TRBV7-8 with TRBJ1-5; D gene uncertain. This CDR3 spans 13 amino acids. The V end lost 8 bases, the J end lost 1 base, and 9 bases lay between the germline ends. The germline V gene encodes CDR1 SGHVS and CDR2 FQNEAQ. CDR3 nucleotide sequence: TGTGCCAGCTCCCCACCGAGCAATCAGCCCCAGCATTTT. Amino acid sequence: CASSPPSNQPQHF. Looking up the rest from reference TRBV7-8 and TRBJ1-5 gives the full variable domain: GAGVSQSPRYKVAKRGQDVALRCDPISGHVSLFWYQQALGQGPEFLTYFQNEAQLDKSGLPSDRFFAERPEGSVSTLKIQRTQQEDSAVYLCASSPPSNQPQHFGDGTRLSIL.

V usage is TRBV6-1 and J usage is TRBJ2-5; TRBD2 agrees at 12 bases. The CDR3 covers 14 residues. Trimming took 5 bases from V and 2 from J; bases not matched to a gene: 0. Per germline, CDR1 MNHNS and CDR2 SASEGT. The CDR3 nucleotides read TGTGCCAGCAGTCTAGCGGGAGGGCAAGAGACCCAGTACTTC. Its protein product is CASSLAGGQETQYF.

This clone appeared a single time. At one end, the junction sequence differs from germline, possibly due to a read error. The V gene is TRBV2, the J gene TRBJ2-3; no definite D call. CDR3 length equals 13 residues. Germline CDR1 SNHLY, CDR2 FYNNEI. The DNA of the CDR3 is TGTGCCAGCAATGAATGGGGCACAGATACGCAGTATTTT. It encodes CASNEWGTDTQYF.

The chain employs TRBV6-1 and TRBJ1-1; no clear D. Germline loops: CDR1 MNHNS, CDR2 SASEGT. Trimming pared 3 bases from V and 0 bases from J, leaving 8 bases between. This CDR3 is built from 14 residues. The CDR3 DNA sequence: TGTGCCAGCAGTGAGGGATTACTGAACACTGAAGCTTTCTTT. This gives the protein CASSEGLLNTEAFF.

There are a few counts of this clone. The CDR3 is CASGGGYGYTF. The CDR3 bases are TGTGCCAGCGGGGGAGGATATGGCTACACCTTC. This chain joins TRBV21-1 and TRBJ1-2. TRBV21-1 is a pseudogene segment. The CDR3 totals 11 residues.

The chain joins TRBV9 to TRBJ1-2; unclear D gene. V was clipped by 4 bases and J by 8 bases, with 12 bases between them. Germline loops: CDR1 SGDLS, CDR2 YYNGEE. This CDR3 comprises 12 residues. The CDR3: CASSPPPLGYTF. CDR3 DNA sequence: TGTGCCAGCAGCCCCCCCCCTCTGGGCTACACCTTC. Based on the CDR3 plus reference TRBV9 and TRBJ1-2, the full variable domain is DSGVTQTPKHLITATGQRVTLRCSPRSGDLSVYWYQQSLDQGLQFLIQYYNGEERAKGNILERFSAQQFPDLHSELNLSSLELGDSALYFCASSPPPLGYTFGSGTRLTVV.

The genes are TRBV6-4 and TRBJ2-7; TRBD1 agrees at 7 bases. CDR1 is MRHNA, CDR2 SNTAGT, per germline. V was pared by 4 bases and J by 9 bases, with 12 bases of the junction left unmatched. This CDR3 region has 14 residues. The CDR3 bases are TGTGCCAGCAGTGTCCGGGACAGCCTCCTGGGGCAGTACTTC. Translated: CASSVRDSLLGQYF.

The CDR3 coding sequence is TGTGCCAGTAGCGACAGGGGGAGAAATGAGCAGTTCTTC. Its translation is CASSDRGRNEQFF. The V and J genes are TRBV19 and TRBJ2-1; 9 nucleotides agree with TRBD1. Per the germline V gene, CDR1 is LNHDA and CDR2 is SQIVND (reference sequence). V lost 6 bases, J lost 7 bases, and 4 bases stayed unmatched. This CDR3 is built from 13 residues.

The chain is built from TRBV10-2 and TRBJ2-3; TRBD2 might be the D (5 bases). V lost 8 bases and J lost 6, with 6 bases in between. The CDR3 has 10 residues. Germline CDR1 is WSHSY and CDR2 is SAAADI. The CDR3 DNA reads TGCGCCAGCTGGAGGGATACGCAGTATTTT. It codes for CASWRDTQYF.

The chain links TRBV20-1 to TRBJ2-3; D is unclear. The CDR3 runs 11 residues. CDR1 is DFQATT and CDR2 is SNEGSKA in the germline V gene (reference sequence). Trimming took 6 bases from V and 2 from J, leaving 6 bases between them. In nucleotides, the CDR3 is TGCAGTGCGCCGGTCACAGATACGCAGTATTTT. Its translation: CSAPVTDTQYF.

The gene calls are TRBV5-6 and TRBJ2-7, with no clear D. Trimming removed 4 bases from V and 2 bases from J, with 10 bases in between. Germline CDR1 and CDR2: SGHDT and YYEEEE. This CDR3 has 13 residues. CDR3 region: CASSTTGTYEQYF. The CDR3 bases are TGTGCCAGCAGCACCACTGGGACCTACGAGCAGTACTTC.

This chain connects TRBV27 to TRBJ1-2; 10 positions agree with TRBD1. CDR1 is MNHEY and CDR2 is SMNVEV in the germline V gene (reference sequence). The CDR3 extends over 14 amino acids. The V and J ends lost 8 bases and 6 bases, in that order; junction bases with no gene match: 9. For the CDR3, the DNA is TGTGCCAGCCGGGACGGGACAGGGGTCCATGGCTACACCTTC. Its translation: CASRDGTGVHGYTF.

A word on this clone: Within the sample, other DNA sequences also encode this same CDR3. This CDR3 is CATSRGRTYEQYF. The CDR3 DNA follows: TGTGCCACCAGCAGGGGACGTACCTACGAGCAGTACTTC. This chain joins TRBV15 and TRBJ2-7; D assignment may be TRBD1 or TRBD2 (5 bases each). Trimming removed 3 bases from V and 2 bases from J, with 8 bases in between. Germline V gene lookup returns CDR1 LNHNV and CDR2 YYDKDF (reference sequence). The CDR3 runs to 13 residues.